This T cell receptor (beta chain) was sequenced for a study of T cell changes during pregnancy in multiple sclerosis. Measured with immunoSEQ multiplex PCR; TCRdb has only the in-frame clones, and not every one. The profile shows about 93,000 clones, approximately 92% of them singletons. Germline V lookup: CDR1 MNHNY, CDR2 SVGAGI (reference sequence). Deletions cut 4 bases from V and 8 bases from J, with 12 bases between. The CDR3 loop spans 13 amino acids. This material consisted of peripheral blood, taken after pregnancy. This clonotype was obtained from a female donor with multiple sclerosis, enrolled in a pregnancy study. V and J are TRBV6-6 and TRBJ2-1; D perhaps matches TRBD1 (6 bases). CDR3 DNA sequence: TGTGCCAGCAGTTCACAACAGGGCGATGAGCAGTTCTTC. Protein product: CASSSQQGDEQFF.